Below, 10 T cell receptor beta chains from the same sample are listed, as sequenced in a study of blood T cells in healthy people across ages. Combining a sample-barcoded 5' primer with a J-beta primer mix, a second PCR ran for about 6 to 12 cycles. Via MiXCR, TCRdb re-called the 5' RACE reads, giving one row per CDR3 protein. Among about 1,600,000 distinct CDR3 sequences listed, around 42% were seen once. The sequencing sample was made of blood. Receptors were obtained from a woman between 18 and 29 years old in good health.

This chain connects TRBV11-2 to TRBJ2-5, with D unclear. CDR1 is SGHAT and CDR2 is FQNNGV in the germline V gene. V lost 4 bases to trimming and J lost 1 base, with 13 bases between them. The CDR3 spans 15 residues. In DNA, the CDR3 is TGTGCCAGCAGCTCCTTAAGCGTGTCCCAAGAGACCCAGTACTTC. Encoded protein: CASSSLSVSQETQYF.

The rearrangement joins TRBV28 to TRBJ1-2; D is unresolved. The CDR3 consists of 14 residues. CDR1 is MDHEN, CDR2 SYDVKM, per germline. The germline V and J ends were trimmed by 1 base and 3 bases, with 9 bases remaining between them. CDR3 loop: CASSLYGLDYGYTF. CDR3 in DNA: TGTGCCAGCAGTTTATATGGGTTGGACTATGGCTACACCTTC.

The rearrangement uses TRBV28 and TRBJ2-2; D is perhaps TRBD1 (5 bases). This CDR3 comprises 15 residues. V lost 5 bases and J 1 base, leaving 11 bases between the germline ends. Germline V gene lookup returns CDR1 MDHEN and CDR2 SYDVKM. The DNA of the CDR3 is TGTGCCAGCAGTCTCCTAGGACAGAACACCGGGGAGCTGTTTTTT. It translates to CASSLLGQNTGELFF.

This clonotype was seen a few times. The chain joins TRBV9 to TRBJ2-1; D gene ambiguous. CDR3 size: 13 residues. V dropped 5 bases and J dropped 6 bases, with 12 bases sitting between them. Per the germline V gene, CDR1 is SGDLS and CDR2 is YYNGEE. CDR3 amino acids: CASSMVGPNEQFF. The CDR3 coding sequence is TGTGCCAGCAGTATGGTAGGGCCCAATGAGCAGTTCTTC.

The CDR3 DNA reads as TGCAGCGTTGAAGGGCTAGGGGCTAACTATGGCTACACCTTC. The encoded protein is CSVEGLGANYGYTF. V is TRBV29-1 and J is TRBJ1-2; possibly TRBD1 for D (5 bases). In germline, CDR1 is SQVTM, CDR2 ANQGSEA. V was clipped by 1 base and J by 0 bases, with 9 bases between them. This CDR3 has 14 residues.

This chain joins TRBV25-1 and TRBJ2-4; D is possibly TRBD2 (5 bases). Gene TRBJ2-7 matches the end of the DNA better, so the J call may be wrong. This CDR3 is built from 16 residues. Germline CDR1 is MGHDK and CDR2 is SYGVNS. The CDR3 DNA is TGTGCCAGCAGTGGAAATCGGCTTCACGGAGGCTACGAGCAGTACTTC. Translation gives CASSGNRLHGGYEQYF.

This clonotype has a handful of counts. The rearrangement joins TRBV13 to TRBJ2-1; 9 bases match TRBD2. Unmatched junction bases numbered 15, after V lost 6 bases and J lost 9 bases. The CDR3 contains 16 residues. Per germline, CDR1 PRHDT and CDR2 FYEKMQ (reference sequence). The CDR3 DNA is TGTGCCAGCAGAAGCCTTGGGCGGGGGGGCCAAGGTGAGCAGTTCTTC. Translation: CASRSLGRGGQGEQFF.

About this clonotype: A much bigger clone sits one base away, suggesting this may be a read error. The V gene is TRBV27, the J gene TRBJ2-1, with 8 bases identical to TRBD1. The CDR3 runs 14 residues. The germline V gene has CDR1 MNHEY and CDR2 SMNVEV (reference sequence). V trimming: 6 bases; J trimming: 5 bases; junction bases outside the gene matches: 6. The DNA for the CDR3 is TGTGCCAGCAGCCCGGGACAGGACGACAATGAGCAGTTCTTC. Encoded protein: CASSPGQDDNEQFF.

The CDR3 region is CASSSSGTSIYEQFF. CDR3 sequence (DNA): TGTGCCAGCAGCTCATCCGGGACTAGCATCTATGAGCAGTTCTTC. The V gene is TRBV9, the J gene TRBJ2-1, with 9 bases that match TRBD2. The CDR3 has 15 amino acids. Germline loops: CDR1 SGDLS, CDR2 YYNGEE. V lost 4 bases and J lost 8; bases outside the gene matches: 10.

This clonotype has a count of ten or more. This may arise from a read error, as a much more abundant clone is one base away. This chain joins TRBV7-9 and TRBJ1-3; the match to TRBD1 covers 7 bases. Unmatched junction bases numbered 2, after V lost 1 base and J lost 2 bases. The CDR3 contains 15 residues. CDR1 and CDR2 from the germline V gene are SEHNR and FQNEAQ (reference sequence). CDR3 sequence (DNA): TGTGCCAGCAGCTTAGGCGGGACAGCTGGAAACACCATATATTTT. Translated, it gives CASSLGGTAGNTIYF.